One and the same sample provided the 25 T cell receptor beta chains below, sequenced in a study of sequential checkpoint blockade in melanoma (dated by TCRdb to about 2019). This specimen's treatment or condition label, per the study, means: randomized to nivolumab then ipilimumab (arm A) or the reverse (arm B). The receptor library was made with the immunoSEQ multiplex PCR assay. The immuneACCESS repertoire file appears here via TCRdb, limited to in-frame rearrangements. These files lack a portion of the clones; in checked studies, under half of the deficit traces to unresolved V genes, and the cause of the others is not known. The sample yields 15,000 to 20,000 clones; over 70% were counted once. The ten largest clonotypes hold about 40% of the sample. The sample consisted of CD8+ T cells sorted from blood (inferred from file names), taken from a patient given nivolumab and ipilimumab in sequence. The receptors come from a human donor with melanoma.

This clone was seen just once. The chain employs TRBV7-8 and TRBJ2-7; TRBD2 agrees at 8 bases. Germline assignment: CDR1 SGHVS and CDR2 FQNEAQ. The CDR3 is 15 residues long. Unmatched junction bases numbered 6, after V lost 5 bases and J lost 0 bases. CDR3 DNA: TGTGCCAGCAGCCTTAGCGGGACCCGCTCCTACGAGCAGTACTTC. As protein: CASSLSGTRSYEQYF.

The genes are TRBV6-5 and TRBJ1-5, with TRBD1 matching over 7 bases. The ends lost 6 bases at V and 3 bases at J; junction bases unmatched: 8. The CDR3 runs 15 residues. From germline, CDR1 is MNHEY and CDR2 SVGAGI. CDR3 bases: TGTGCCAGCAGCCCAGCTGGGACAGTCAATCAGCCCCAGCATTTT. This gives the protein CASSPAGTVNQPQHF.

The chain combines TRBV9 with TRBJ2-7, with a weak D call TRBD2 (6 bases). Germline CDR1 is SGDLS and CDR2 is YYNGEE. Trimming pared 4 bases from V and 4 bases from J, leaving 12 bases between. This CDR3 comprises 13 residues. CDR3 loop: CASSPGVSYEQYF. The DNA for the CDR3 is TGTGCCAGCAGCCCGGGGGTTTCGTACGAGCAGTACTTC.

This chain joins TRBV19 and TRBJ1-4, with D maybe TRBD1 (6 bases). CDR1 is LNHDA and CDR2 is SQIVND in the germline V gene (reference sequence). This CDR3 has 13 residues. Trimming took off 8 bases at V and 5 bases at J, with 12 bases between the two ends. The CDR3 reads CASHTGPNEKLFF. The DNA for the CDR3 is TGTGCCAGTCATACAGGGCCGAATGAAAAACTGTTTTTT.

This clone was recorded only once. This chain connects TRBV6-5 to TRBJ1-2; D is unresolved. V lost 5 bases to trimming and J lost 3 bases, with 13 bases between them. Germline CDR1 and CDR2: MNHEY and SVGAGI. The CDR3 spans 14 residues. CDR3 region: CASSQSTVYYGYTF. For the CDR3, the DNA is TGTGCCAGCAGTCAATCCACGGTATACTATGGCTACACCTTC.

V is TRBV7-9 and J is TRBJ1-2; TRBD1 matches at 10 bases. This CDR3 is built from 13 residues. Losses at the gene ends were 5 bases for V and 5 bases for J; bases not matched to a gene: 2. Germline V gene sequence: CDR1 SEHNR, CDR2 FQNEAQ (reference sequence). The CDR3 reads CASSPGQGYGYTF. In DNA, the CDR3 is TGTGCCAGCAGCCCGGGACAGGGGTATGGCTACACCTTC. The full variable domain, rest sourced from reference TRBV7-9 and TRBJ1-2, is DTGVSQNPRHKITKRGQNVTFRCDPISEHNRLYWYRQTLGQGPEFLTYFQNEAQLEKSRLLSDRFSAERPKGSFSTLEIQRTEQGDSAMYLCASSPGQGYGYTFGSGTRLTVV.

CDR3 sequence: CASSLINGGRAEAFF. The CDR3 DNA follows: TGTGCCAGCAGCTTAATAAATGGAGGTCGGGCCGAAGCTTTCTTT. V gene TRBV7-3 combines with J gene TRBJ1-1; D gene ambiguous. This CDR3 has 15 residues. Germline V gene sequence: CDR1 SGHTA, CDR2 FQGTGA. V gave up 1 base and J gave up 8 bases, with 17 bases separating them.

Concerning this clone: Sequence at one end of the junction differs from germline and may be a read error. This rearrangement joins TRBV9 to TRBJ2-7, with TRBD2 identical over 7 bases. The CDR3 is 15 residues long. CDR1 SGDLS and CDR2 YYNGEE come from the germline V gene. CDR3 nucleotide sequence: TGTGCCAGCAACGTAGAGGGCGGGAGTATGTACGAGCAGTACTTC. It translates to CASNVEGGSMYEQYF.

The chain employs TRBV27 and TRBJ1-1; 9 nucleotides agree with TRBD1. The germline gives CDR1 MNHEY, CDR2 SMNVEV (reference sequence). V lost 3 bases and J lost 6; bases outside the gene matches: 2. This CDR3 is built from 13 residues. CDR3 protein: CASSFRTGAEAFF. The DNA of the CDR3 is TGTGCCAGCAGTTTCAGGACAGGGGCTGAAGCTTTCTTT.

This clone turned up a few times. CDR3 protein: CASTSTGKRYEQYF. CDR3 coding DNA: TGTGCCAGCACCTCGACAGGCAAGCGTTACGAGCAGTACTTC. V is TRBV7-9 and J is TRBJ2-7; D perhaps matches TRBD1 (6 bases). The CDR3 runs 14 residues. Germline lookup yields CDR1 SEHNR and CDR2 FQNEAQ (reference sequence). V was cut by 7 bases and J by 4 bases, with 17 bases left in between.

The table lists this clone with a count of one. Written as DNA, the CDR3 is TGTGCCAGCAGCGTAGGGGACAGGCCCTCTGGGGCCAACGTCCTGACTTTC. The encoded protein is CASSVGDRPSGANVLTF. The chain is built from TRBV9 and TRBJ2-6, with 8 nucleotides matching TRBD1. Germline CDR1 and CDR2: SGDLS and YYNGEE. J gave up 0 bases and V 0 bases, and 2 bases lay outside the gene matches. CDR3 length: 17 amino acids.

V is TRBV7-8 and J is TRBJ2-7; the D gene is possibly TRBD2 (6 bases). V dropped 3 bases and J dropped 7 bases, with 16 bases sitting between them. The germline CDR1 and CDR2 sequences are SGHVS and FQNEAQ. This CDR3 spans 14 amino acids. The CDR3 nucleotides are TGTGCCAGCAGCTTGGGTGTAGCGGCGGGGGAGCAGTACTTC. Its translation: CASSLGVAAGEQYF.

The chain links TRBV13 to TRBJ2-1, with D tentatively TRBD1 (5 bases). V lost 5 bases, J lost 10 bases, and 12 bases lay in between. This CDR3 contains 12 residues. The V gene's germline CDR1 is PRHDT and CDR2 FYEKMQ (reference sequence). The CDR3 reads CASSPQGEEQFF. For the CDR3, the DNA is TGTGCCAGCAGCCCGCAGGGTGAAGAGCAGTTCTTC. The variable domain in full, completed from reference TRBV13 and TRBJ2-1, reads AAGVIQSPRHLIKEKRETATLKCYPIPRHDTVYWYQQGPGQDPQFLISFYEKMQSDKGSIPDRFSAQQFSDYHSELNMSSLELGDSALYFCASSPQGEEQFFGPGTRLTVL.

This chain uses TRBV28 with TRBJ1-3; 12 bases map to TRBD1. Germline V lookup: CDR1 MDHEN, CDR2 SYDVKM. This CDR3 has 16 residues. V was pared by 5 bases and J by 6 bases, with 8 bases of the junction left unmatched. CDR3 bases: TGTGCCAGCAGTCCTAGGGACAGGGGGCTAGAAAACACCATATATTTT. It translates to CASSPRDRGLENTIYF.

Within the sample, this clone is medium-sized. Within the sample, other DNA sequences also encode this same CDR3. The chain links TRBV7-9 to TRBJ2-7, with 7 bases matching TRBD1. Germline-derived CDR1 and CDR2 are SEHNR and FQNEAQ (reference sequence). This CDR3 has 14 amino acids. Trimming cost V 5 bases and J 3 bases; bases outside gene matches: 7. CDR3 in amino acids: CASSSRDRDYEQYF. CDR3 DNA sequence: TGTGCCAGCAGCAGCCGGGACAGAGACTACGAGCAGTACTTC.

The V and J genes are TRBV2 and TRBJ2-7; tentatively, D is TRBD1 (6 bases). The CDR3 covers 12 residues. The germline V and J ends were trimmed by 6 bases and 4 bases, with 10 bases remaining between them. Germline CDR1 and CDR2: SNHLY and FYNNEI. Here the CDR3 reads CASRSDSYEQYF. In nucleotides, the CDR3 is TGTGCCAGCAGGTCGGACAGTTACGAGCAGTACTTC.

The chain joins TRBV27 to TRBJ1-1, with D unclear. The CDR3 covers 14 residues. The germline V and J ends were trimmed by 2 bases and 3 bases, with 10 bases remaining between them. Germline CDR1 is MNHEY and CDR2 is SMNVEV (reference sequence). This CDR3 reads CASSLRRSDTEAFF. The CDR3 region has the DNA TGTGCCAGCAGTTTAAGAAGATCGGACACTGAAGCTTTCTTT.

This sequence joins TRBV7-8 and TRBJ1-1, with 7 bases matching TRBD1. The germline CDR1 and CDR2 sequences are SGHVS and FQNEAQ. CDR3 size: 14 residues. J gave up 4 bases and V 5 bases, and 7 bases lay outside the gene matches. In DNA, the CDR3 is TGTGCCAGCAGCCTGACAGGGACGGGCACTGAAGCTTTCTTT. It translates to CASSLTGTGTEAFF.

The DNA for the CDR3 is TGCGCCAGCAGCCCCCGACAGGGGGCGAACACTGAAGCTTTCTTT. It translates to CASSPRQGANTEAFF. V usage is TRBV5-1 and J usage is TRBJ1-1; 10 nucleotides line up with TRBD1. This CDR3 has 15 amino acids. In germline, CDR1 is SGHRS, CDR2 YFSETQ. V shed 4 bases and J 1 base; nucleotides not matched to a gene: 4.

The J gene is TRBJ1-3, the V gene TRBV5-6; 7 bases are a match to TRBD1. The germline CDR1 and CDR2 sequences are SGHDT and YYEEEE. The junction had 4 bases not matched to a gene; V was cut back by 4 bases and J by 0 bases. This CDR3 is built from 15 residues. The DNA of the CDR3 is TGTGCCAGCAGCCAGGGGACAGTCTCTGGAAACACCATATATTTT. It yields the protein CASSQGTVSGNTIYF.

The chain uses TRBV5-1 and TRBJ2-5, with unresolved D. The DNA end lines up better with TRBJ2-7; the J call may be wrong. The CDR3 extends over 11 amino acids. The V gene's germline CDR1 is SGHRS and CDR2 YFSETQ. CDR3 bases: TGCGCCAGCAGCTCCTCCTACGAGCAGTACTTC. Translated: CASSSSYEQYF.

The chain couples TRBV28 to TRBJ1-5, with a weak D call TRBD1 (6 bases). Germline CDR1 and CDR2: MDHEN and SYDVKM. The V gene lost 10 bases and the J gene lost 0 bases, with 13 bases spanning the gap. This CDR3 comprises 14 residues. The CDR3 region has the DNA TGTGCCACTCTGGGGGGGGCTAGCAATCAGCCCCAGCATTTT. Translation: CATLGGASNQPQHF.

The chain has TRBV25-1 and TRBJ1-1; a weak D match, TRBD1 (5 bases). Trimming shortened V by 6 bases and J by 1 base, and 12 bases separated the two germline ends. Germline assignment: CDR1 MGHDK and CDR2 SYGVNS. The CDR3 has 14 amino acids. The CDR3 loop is CASRPGRRNTEAFF. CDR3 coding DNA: TGTGCCAGCAGGCCAGGGAGGCGGAACACTGAAGCTTTCTTT.

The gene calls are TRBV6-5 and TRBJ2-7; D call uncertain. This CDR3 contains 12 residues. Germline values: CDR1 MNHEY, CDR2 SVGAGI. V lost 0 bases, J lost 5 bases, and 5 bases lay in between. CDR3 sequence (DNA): TGTGCCAGCAGTTACTCGAGAGACGAGCAGTACTTC. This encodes CASSYSRDEQYF.

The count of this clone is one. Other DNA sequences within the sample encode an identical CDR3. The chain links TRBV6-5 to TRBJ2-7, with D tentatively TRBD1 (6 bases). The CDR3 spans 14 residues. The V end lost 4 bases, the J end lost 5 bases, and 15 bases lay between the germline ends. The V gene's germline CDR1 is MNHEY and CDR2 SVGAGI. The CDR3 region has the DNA TGTGCCAGCAGTTGGGGCAGGGGTGGGGACGAGCAGTACTTC. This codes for CASSWGRGGDEQYF.